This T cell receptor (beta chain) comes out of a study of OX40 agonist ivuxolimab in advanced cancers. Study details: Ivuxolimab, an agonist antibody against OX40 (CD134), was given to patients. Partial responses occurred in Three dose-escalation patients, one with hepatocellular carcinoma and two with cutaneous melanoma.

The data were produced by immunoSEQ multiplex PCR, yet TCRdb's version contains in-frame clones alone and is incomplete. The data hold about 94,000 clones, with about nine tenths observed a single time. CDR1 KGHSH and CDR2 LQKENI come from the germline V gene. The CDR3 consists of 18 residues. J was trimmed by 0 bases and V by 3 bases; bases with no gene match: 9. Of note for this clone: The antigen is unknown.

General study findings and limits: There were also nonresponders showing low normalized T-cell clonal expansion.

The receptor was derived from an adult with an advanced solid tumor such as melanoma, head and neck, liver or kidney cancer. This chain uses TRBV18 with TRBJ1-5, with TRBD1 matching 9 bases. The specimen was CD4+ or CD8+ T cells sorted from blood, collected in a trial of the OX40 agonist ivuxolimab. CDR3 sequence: CASSPSTGGGNSNQPQHF. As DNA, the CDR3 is TGTGCCAGCTCACCTTCTACAGGGGGCGGGAATAGCAATCAGCCCCAGCATTTT.